This T cell receptor (beta chain) was observed in a study of beta chain features in type 1 diabetes. Findings and caveats of the study: For cells with high TCR expression, cDNA sequencing could yield over-representation. A moderate, significant TCRB CDR3 shortening appeared in type 1 diabetes across four CD4+ subsets.

Every isolated RNA sample was fully reverse transcribed, so sequencing captured expressed TCRB transcripts. Several million reads was the average for naive, central memory and regulatory T cell samples. Measured with immunoSEQ multiplex PCR; TCRdb has only the in-frame clones, and not every one. The data contain about 15,000 clones, roughly 69% of them singletons. Turning to this clone: Its antigen remains unidentified.

Germline CDR1 and CDR2: MDHEN and SYDVKM. V was clipped by 5 bases and J by 4 bases, with 12 bases between them. The CDR3 loop spans 14 amino acids. The sequenced sample consisted of Tregs from blood. The rearrangement uses TRBV28 and TRBJ1-5, with D hard to call. This sequence was found in a man aged 25-45 years with type 1 diabetes. The CDR3, as DNA: TGTGCCAGCAGTCTTTCGGGGAGGAATCAGCCCCAGCATTTT. It encodes CASSLSGRNQPQHF.